This T cell receptor (beta chain) was identified during a study of CD8 T cells in Susac syndrome. Trimming cost V 0 bases and J 0 bases, with 9 bases left between them. CDR3 length: 16 residues. Germline V gives CDR1 SGHDN, CDR2 FVKESK. When the RNA was reverse transcribed, random hexamers were used with an input of about 0.5 to 1 ug. TCRdb independently ran MiXCR on the immunoSEQ multiplex PCR reads; one entry per CDR3 protein. The table lists over 150,000 distinct CDR3 sequences, roughly 94% of them singletons. The sample was CD4+ T cells from PBMCs. The rearrangement links TRBV14 to TRBJ1-3, with D unresolved. This clonotype was obtained from a human donor with Susac syndrome. As DNA, the CDR3 is TGTGCCAGCAGCCAAGATAAGTTAAGCTCTGGAAACACCATATATTTT. Translating gives CASSQDKLSSGNTIYF.